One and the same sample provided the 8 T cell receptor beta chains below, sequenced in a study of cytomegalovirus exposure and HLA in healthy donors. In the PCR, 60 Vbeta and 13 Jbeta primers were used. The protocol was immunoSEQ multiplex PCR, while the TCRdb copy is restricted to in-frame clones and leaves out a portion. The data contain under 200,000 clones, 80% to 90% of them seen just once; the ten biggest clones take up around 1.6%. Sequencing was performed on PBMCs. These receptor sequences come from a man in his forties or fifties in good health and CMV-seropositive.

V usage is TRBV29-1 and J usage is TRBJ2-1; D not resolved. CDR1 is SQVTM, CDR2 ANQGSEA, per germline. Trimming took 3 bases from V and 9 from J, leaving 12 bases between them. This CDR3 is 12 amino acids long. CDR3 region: CSVELQGVEQFF. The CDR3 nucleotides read TGCAGCGTTGAGCTCCAAGGAGTTGAGCAGTTCTTC.

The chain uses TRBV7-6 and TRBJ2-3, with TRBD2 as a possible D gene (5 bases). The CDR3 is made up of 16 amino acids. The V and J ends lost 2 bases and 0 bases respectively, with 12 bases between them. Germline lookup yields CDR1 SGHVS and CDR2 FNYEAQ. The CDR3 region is CASSLPDFTSTDTQYF. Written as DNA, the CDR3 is TGTGCCAGCAGCTTACCGGACTTCACTAGCACAGATACGCAGTATTTT. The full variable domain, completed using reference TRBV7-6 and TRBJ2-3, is GAGVSQSPRYKVTKRGQDVALRCDPISGHVSLYWYRQALGQGPEFLTYFNYEAQQDKSGLPNDRFSAERPEGSISTLTIQRTEQRDSAMYRCASSLPDFTSTDTQYFGPGTRLTVL.

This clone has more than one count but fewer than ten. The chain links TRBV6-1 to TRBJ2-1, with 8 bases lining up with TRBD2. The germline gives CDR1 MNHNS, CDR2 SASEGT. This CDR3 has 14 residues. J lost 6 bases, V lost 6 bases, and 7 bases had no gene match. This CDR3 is CASRGAGVSNEQFF. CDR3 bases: TGTGCCAGCAGGGGAGCGGGAGTGAGCAATGAGCAGTTCTTC.

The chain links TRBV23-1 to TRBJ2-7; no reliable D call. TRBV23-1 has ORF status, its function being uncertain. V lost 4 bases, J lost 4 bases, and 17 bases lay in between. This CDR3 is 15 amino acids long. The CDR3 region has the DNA TGCGCCAGCAGTCCCCACCTAAAGAAGTGGTACGAGCAGTACTTC. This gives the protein CASSPHLKKWYEQYF.

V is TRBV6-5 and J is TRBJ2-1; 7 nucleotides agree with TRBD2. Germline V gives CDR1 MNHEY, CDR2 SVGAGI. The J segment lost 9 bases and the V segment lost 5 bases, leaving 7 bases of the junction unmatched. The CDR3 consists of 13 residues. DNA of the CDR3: TGTGCCAGCAGTGGACTAGTTGGGGGTGAGCAGTTCTTC. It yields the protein CASSGLVGGEQFF.

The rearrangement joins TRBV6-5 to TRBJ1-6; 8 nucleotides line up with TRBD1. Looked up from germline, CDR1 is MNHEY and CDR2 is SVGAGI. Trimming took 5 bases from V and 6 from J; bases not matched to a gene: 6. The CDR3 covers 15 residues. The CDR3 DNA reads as TGTGCCAGCAGTCAAAGGACAGGGATTAATTCACCCCTCCACTTT. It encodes CASSQRTGINSPLHF.

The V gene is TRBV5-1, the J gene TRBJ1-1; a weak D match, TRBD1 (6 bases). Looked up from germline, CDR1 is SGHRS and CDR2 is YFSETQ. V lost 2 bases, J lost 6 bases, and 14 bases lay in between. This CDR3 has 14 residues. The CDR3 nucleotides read TGCGCCAGCAGCTTATCAGGGGCCCGGCCTGAAGCTTTCTTT. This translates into CASSLSGARPEAFF.

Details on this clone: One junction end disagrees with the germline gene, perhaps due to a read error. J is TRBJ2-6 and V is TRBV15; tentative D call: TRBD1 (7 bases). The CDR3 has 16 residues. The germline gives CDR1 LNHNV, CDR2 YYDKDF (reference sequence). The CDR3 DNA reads TGTGCCACCAGCAGCCTCAGGGGGACTGGGGCCAACGGCCTGACTTTC. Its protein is CATSSLRGTGANGLTF.